These 24 T cell receptor beta chains were all obtained from the same sample, sequenced in a study of blood T cell repertoires in COVID-19. The data were produced by immunoSEQ multiplex PCR, yet TCRdb's version contains in-frame clones alone and is incomplete. The table includes hundreds of thousands of clones, approximately 90% detected once. The sample taken for sequencing was peripheral blood. The origin of the receptors is a man between 40 and 49 years old with acute or convalescent COVID-19.

This clone was seen only once. The chain uses TRBV30 and TRBJ2-7, with 12 bases lining up with TRBD2. The CDR3 runs to 18 residues. Trimming took 2 bases from V and 7 from J; bases not matched to a gene: 18. Germline V gives CDR1 GTSNPN, CDR2 SVGIG (reference sequence). CDR3 in amino acids: CAWSSTPMRTSGKAEQYF. CDR3 sequence (DNA): TGTGCCTGGAGTTCTACCCCGATGAGGACTAGCGGGAAGGCGGAGCAGTACTTC.

The CDR3 here is CASSYGGDNEQFF. CDR3 DNA sequence: TGTGCCAGCAGTTATGGCGGAGACAATGAGCAGTTCTTC. The V and J genes are TRBV6-5 and TRBJ2-1; D gene unclear. The V end lost 3 bases, the J end lost 5 bases, and 8 bases lay between the germline ends. The CDR3 extends over 13 amino acids. The germline gives CDR1 MNHEY, CDR2 SVGAGI.

The V gene is TRBV24-1, the J gene TRBJ2-3; TRBD2 matches 10 bases. Germline CDR1 reads KGHDR; CDR2 reads SFDVKD. CDR3 size: 15 residues. V lost 6 bases and J lost 0; bases outside the gene matches: 2. This CDR3 reads CATSLAGVSTDTQYF. The CDR3, as DNA: TGTGCCACCAGTCTAGCGGGAGTCAGCACAGATACGCAGTATTTT.

J is TRBJ1-1 and V is TRBV5-4; D remains ambiguous. From germline, CDR1 is SGHNT and CDR2 YYREEE (reference sequence). The germline V and J ends were trimmed by 0 bases and 0 bases, with 6 bases remaining between them. This CDR3 region has 14 residues. The CDR3 region has the DNA TGTGCCAGCAGCTTGGACCAGATGAACACTGAAGCTTTCTTT. The encoded protein is CASSLDQMNTEAFF.

The chain joins TRBV28 to TRBJ2-5, with no clear D. The CDR3 has 12 amino acids. The V end was cut by 3 bases, the J end by 8 bases, with 10 bases between. In germline, CDR1 is MDHEN, CDR2 SYDVKM. The CDR3 reads CASSFGSVTQYF. The CDR3 DNA reads as TGTGCCAGCAGTTTCGGTTCGGTAACCCAGTACTTC. The entire variable domain, with the rest obtained from reference TRBV28 and TRBJ2-5, is as follows: DVKVTQSSRYLVKRTGEKVFLECVQDMDHENMFWYRQDPGLGLRLIYFSYDVKMKEKGDIPEGYSVSREKKERFSLILESASTNQTSMYLCASSFGSVTQYFGPGTRLLVL.

This sequence joins TRBV7-2 and TRBJ1-2, with D perhaps TRBD1 (5 bases). The CDR3 consists of 17 residues. V gave up 1 base and J gave up 4 bases, with 19 bases separating them. Germline V lookup: CDR1 SGHTA, CDR2 FQGNSA. In DNA form, the CDR3 reads TGTGCCAGCAGCTTAGAGGGTACGGGGGTAGGCCCCTATGGCTACACCTTC. This sequence encodes CASSLEGTGVGPYGYTF.

This clone came up a few times. The CDR3 bases are TGTGCCAGCAGTGAGTTCGAGGGCTTCTCCTACGAGCAGTACTTC. Its protein product is CASSEFEGFSYEQYF. This chain links TRBV6-1 with TRBJ2-7, with a tentative D call TRBD2 (5 bases). CDR1 and CDR2 (germline): MNHNS, SASEGT. V was cut by 3 bases and J by 0 bases, with 12 bases left in between. The length of the CDR3 is 15 residues.

CDR3 region: CASSLGQGSNYEQYF. In nucleotides, the CDR3 is TGTGCCAGCAGCTTAGGGCAGGGATCAAACTACGAGCAGTACTTC. The rearrangement joins TRBV7-2 to TRBJ2-7, with D maybe TRBD1 (5 bases). V was trimmed by 1 base and J by 3 bases, leaving 13 bases between them. CDR3 length: 15 residues. Germline V lookup: CDR1 SGHTA, CDR2 FQGNSA.

The gene calls are TRBV5-6 and TRBJ2-1; 9 bases fit TRBD1. The CDR3 spans 15 residues. V gave up 5 bases and J gave up 9 bases; unmatched junction bases: 12. Germline-derived CDR1 and CDR2 are SGHDT and YYEEEE. CDR3: CASRPQTTGGGEQFF. The DNA of the CDR3 is TGTGCCAGCAGACCCCAAACTACAGGGGGCGGTGAGCAGTTCTTC.

The CDR3 DNA follows: TGTGCCAGCAGCTCCGCTACACTAGCGGGAGGCGCCTGGTCCGGGGAGCTGTTTTTT. Its translation: CASSSATLAGGAWSGELFF. The chain employs TRBV7-9 and TRBJ2-2; 12 nucleotides line up with TRBD2. The germline V gene encodes CDR1 SEHNR and CDR2 FQNEAQ (reference sequence). The CDR3 has 19 residues. Unmatched junction bases numbered 15, after V lost 4 bases and J lost 6 bases. The full variable domain, its missing parts supplied by reference TRBV7-9 and TRBJ2-2, is DTGVSQNPRHKITKRGQNVTFRCDPISEHNRLYWYRQTLGQGPEFLTYFQNEAQLEKSRLLSDRFSAERPKGSFSTLEIQRTEQGDSAMYLCASSSATLAGGAWSGELFFGEGSRLTVL.

This clone was picked up one time. J is TRBJ2-7 and V is TRBV19; D uncertain. Trimming took off 5 bases at V and 3 bases at J, with 11 bases between the two ends. Germline CDR1 and CDR2: LNHDA and SQIVND (reference sequence). The CDR3 spans 13 residues. The CDR3 DNA follows: TGTGCCAGTAGTTCCCACGGAGACTACGAGCAGTACTTC. This encodes CASSSHGDYEQYF.

The rearrangement uses TRBV27 and TRBJ2-3; maybe TRBD1 (6 bases). The germline V gene encodes CDR1 MNHEY and CDR2 SMNVEV (reference sequence). The V gene lost 2 bases and the J gene lost 1 base, with 13 bases spanning the gap. This CDR3 spans 16 amino acids. The CDR3 loop is CASSLGFAGGTDTQYF. CDR3 coding DNA: TGTGCCAGCAGTTTAGGGTTCGCAGGGGGCACAGATACGCAGTATTTT.

This sequence joins TRBV27 and TRBJ2-1, with 7 bases fitting TRBD1. The germline V gene encodes CDR1 MNHEY and CDR2 SMNVEV (reference sequence). V shed 4 bases and J 0 bases; nucleotides not matched to a gene: 3. The length of the CDR3 is 15 residues. The CDR3 nucleotides are TGTGCCAGCAGTTCTCGACAGGGCTCCTACAATGAGCAGTTCTTC. The encoded protein is CASSSRQGSYNEQFF.

The chain uses TRBV27 and TRBJ2-7; tentative D call: TRBD1 (6 bases). Germline loops: CDR1 MNHEY, CDR2 SMNVEV (reference sequence). V dropped 3 bases and J dropped 4 bases, with 13 bases sitting between them. CDR3 length: 14 residues. The CDR3 sequence: CASSFFRGRYEQYF. Written as DNA, the CDR3 is TGTGCCAGCAGTTTCTTCAGGGGACGATACGAGCAGTACTTC.

The chain links TRBV28 to TRBJ1-5; 7 bases align to TRBD1. CDR3 length: 14 residues. Germline V gives CDR1 MDHEN, CDR2 SYDVKM. V shed 6 bases and J 2 bases; nucleotides not matched to a gene: 4. CDR3 DNA sequence: TGTGCCAGCAGGACAGGGTTTGGCAATCAGCCCCAGCATTTT. Translation: CASRTGFGNQPQHF.

J is TRBJ2-1 and V is TRBV7-3; D unclear. V was pared by 1 base and J by 9 bases, with 4 bases between. CDR1 and CDR2 (germline): SGHTA, FQGTGA. The CDR3 runs 11 residues. The CDR3 DNA is TGTGCCAGCAGCTTAAACGGTGAGCAGTTCTTC. The encoded protein is CASSLNGEQFF.

The CDR3 loop reads CASSTGTRRTEAFF. Written as DNA, the CDR3 is TGTGCCAGTAGCACAGGGACAAGGAGGACTGAAGCTTTCTTT. The chain has TRBV19 and TRBJ1-1, with a weak D call TRBD1 (6 bases). V dropped 6 bases and J dropped 5 bases, with 16 bases sitting between them. The CDR3 is 14 residues long. Germline CDR1 LNHDA, CDR2 SQIVND (reference sequence). The full variable domain, in which reference TRBV19 and TRBJ1-1 provide the parts outside the CDR3, is DGGITQSPKYLFRKEGQNVTLSCEQNLNHDAMYWYRQDPGQGLRLIYYSQIVNDFQKGDIAEGYSVSREKKESFPLTVTSAQKNPTAFYLCASSTGTRRTEAFFGQGTRLTVV.

The V gene is TRBV5-4, the J gene TRBJ1-6, with a weak D call TRBD1 (5 bases). V lost 4 bases and J 3 bases, leaving 23 bases between the germline ends. The V gene's germline CDR1 is SGHNT and CDR2 YYREEE (reference sequence). The CDR3 is 19 residues long. The CDR3 loop is CASSPPRPLTVSYNSPLHF. The CDR3 DNA reads as TGTGCCAGCAGCCCCCCCCGCCCCCTGACAGTGAGCTATAATTCACCCCTCCACTTT. Full variable domain (remainder filled in from reference TRBV5-4 and TRBJ1-6): ETGVTQSPTHLIKTRGQQVTLRCSSQSGHNTVSWYQQALGQGPQFIFQYYREEENGRGNFPPRFSGLQFPNYSSELNVNALELDDSALYLCASSPPRPLTVSYNSPLHFGNGTRLTVT.

The chain employs TRBV5-1 and TRBJ2-1, with 11 bases matching TRBD1. The CDR3 loop spans 15 amino acids. Germline V gene data show CDR1 as SGHRS and CDR2 as YFSETQ. Losses at the gene ends were 6 bases for V and 7 bases for J; bases not matched to a gene: 9. CDR3 sequence reads: CASTAGQGASNEQFF. Here the CDR3 DNA reads TGCGCCAGCACCGCCGGACAGGGGGCTTCTAATGAGCAGTTCTTC.

The chain is built from TRBV25-1 and TRBJ1-1; D is perhaps TRBD1 (5 bases). V was shortened by 1 base and J by 2 bases, with 8 bases between the two germline ends. The CDR3 is 14 amino acids. Germline values: CDR1 MGHDK, CDR2 SYGVNS. The CDR3 DNA sequence: TGTGCCAGCAGTGAATGGGGGGGAAACACTGAAGCTTTCTTT. This sequence encodes CASSEWGGNTEAFF.

As DNA, the CDR3 is TGTGCCAGTAGTATAGCTACCTCTGGAAACACCATATATTTT. It codes for CASSIATSGNTIYF. J is TRBJ1-3 and V is TRBV19; no clear D gene. The CDR3 is made up of 14 amino acids. V was shortened by 1 base and J by 0 bases, with 4 bases between the two germline ends. The germline gives CDR1 LNHDA, CDR2 SQIVND (reference sequence).

The J gene is TRBJ1-2, the V gene TRBV6-1; D possibly corresponds to TRBD1 (6 bases). CDR3 length: 16 residues. Trimming removed 3 bases at V and 8 bases at J, with 22 bases between. The germline gives CDR1 MNHNS, CDR2 SASEGT. This chain's CDR3 is CASSEEDSGRLGGYTF. The CDR3 DNA sequence: TGTGCCAGCAGTGAGGAGGACAGCGGTCGATTAGGCGGCTACACCTTC.

The chain joins TRBV29-1 to TRBJ2-2; D perhaps matches TRBD1 (5 bases). The CDR3 runs 13 residues. Germline values: CDR1 SQVTM, CDR2 ANQGSEA. Trimming shortened V by 5 bases and J by 5 bases, and 12 bases separated the two germline ends. Here the CDR3 DNA reads TGCAGCGTTCCACAAAGGGGAACCGGGGAGCTGTTTTTT. Amino acid sequence: CSVPQRGTGELFF.

This clone was detected once. The chain links TRBV6-5 to TRBJ1-2; a weak D match, TRBD1 (6 bases). Germline V CDR1 and CDR2: MNHEY, SVGAGI. The CDR3 loop spans 15 amino acids. Trimming took 7 bases from V and 4 from J, leaving 19 bases between them. CDR3 in amino acids: CASTYLQGAGYGYTF. The DNA for the CDR3 is TGTGCCAGCACCTACCTACAGGGCGCCGGCTATGGCTACACCTTC.